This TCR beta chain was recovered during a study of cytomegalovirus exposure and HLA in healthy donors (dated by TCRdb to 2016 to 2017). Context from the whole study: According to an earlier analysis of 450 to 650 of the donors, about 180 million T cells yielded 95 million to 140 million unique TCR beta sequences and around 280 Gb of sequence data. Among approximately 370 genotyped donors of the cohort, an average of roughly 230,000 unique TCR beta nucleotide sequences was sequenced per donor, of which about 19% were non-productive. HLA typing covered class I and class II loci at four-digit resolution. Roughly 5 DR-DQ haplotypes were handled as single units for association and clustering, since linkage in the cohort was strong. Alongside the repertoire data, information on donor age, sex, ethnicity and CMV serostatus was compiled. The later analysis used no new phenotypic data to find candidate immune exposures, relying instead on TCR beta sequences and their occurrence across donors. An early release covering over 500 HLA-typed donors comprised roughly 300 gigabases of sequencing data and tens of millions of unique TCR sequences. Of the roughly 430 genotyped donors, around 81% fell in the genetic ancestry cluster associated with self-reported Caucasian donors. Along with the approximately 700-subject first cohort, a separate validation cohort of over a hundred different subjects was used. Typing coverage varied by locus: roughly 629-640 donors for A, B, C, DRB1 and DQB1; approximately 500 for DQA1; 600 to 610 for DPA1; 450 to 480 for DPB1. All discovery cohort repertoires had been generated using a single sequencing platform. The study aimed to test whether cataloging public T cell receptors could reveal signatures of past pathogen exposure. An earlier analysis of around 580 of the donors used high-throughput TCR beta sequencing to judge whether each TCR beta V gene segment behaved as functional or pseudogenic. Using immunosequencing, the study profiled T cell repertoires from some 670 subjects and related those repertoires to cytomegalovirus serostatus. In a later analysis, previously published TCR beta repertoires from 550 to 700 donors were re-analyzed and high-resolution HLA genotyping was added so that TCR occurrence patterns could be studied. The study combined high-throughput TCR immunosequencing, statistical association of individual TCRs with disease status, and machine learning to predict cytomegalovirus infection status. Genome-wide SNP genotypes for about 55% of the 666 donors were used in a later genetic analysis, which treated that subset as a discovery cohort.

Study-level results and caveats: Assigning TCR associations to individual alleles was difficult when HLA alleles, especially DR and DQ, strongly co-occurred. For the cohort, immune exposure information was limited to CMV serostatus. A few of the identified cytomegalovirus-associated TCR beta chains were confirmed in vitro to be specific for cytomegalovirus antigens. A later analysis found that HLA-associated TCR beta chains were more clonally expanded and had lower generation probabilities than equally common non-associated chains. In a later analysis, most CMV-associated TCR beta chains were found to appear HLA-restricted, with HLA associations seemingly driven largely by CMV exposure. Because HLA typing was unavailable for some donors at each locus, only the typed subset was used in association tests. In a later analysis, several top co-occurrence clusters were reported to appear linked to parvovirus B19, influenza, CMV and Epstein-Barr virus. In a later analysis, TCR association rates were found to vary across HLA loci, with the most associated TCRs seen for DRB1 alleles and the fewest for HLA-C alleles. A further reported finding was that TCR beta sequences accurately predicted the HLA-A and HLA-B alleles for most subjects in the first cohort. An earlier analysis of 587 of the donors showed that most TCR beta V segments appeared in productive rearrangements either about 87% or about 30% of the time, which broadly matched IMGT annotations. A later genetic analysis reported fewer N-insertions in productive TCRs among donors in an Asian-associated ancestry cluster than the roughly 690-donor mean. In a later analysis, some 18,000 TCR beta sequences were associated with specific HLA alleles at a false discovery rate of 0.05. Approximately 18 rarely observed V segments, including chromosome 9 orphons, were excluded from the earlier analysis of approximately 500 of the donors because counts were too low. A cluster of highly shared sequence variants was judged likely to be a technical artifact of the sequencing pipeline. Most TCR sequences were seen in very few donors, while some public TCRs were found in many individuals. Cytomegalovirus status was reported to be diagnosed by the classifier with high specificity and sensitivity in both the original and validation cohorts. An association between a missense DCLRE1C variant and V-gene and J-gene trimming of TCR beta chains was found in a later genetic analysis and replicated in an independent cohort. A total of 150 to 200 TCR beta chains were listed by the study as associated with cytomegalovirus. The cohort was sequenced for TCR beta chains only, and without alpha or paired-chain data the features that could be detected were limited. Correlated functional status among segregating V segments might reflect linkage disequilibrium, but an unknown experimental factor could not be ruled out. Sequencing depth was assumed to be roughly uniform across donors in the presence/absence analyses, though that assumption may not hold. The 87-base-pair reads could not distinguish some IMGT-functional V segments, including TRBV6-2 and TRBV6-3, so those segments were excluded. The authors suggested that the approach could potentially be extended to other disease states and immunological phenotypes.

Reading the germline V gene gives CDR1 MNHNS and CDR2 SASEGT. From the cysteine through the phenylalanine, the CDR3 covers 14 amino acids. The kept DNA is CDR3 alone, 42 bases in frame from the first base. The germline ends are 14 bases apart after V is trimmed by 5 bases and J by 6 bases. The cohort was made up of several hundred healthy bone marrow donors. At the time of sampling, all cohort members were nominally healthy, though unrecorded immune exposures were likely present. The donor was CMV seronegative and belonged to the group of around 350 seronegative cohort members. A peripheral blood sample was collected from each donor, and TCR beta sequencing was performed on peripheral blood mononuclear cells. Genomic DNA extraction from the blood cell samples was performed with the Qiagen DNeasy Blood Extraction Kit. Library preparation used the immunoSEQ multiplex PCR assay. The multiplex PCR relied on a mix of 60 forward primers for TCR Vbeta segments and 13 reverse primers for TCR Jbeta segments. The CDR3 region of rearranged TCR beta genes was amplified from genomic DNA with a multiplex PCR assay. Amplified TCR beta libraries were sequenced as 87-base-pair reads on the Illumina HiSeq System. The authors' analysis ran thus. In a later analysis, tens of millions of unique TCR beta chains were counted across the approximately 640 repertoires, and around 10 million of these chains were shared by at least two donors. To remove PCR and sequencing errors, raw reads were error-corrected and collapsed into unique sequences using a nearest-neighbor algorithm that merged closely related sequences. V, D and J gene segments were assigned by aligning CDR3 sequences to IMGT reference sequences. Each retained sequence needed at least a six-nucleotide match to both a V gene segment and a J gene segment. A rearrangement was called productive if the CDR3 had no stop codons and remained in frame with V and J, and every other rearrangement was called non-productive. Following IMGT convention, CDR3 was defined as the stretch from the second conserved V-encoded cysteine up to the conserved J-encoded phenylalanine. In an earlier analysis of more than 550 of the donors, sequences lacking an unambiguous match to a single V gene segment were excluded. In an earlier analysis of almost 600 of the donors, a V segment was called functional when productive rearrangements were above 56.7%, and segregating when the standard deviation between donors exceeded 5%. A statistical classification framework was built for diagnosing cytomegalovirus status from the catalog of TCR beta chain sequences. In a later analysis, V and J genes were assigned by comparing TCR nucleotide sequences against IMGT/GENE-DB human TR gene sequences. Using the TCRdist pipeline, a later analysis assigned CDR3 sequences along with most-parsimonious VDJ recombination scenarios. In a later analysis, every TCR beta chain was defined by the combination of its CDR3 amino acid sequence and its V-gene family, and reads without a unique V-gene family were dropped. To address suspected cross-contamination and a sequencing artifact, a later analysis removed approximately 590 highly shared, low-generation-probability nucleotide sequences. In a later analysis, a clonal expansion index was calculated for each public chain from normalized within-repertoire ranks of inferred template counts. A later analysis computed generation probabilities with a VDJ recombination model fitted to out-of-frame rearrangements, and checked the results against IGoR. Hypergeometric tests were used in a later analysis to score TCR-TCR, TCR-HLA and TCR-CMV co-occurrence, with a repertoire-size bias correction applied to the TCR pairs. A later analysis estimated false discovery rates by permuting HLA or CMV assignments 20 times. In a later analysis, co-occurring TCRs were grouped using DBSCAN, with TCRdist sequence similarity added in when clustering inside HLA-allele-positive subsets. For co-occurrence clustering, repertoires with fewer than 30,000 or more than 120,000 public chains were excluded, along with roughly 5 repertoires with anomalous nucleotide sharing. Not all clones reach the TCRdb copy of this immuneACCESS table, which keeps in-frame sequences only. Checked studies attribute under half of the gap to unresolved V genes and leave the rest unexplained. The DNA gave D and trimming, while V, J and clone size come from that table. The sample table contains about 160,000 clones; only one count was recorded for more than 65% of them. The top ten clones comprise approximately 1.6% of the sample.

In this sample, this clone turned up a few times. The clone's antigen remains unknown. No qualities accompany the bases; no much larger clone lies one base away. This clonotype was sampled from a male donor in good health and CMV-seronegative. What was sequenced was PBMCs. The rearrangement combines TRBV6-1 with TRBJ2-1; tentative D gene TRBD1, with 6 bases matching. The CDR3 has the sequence CASSRKDRSNEQFF. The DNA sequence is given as TGTGCCAGCAGTCGGAAAGACAGGAGCAATGAGCAGTTCTTC.